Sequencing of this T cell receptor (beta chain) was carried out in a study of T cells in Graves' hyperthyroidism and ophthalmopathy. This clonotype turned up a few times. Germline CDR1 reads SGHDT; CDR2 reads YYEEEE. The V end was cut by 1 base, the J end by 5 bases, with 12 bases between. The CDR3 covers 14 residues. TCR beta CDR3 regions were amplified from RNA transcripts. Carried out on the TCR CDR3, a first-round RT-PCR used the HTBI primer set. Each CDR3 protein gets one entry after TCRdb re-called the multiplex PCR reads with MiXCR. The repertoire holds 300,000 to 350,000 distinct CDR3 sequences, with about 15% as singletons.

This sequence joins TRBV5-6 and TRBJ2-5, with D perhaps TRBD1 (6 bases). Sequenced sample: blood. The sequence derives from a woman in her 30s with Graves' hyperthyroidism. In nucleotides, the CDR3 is TGTGCCAGCAGCTTGACAGGGTCAGGGGAGACCCAGTACTTC. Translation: CASSLTGSGETQYF.